This T cell receptor beta chain came from a study of breast tumors, draining lymph nodes, adjacent tissues. Study-wide results and limits: Data fit most tumor T cells coming from lymph node, expanding in tumor.

Breast cancer patients provided tissue from their axillary draining lymph nodes. Germline V CDR1 and CDR2: GTSNPN, SVGIG (reference sequence). Trimming at V came to 4 bases and at J to 9 bases, leaving 7 bases not matched to a gene. The CDR3 runs to 14 residues. With regard to this clonotype: What it binds is unknown.

One entry per CDR3 protein, called by TCRdb with MiXCR from the multiplex PCR reads. The data show roughly 86,000 distinct CDR3 sequences, 15% to 20% seen once. This receptor was identified in a female donor with breast cancer. Some clones in this sample may be carry-over from other donors' samples. The gene calls are TRBV30 and TRBJ2-1, with TRBD2 matching 12 bases. The specimen sequenced was axillary lymph node tissue. Here the CDR3 DNA reads TGTGCCTGGAAACTAGCGGGAGGAAGAATTGAGCAGTTCTTC. It is translated as CAWKLAGGRIEQFF.